The entry that follows covers one T cell receptor beta chain sequence. The target antigen is unknown. The authors took blood RNA from unsorted whole blood and also extracted germline DNA. They drew roughly 4.1 milliliters of peripheral blood before surgery. V was trimmed by 4 bases and J by 4 bases, leaving 7 bases between them. Germline CDR1 and CDR2: MNHEY and SVGAGI. CDR3 length: 12 residues. TCR beta cDNA came from approximately 490 ng total RNA, primed with a constant-region primer. Three nested multiplex PCR rounds of slightly modified ARM-PCR generated TCR beta libraries. Primers for the first two PCR rounds were TRBV1-TRBV30 forward primers and a C-beta reverse primer (roughly 9 cycles per round). TCRdb re-called the multiplex PCR reads through MiXCR, storing one row per CDR3 protein. The profile shows 310,000 or so distinct CDR3 sequences, around 50% of them singletons. These data are taken from a study of tumor-infiltrating lymphocytes in primary liver carcinoma.

General study findings and limits: With p = 0.039, the top-250-clone fraction in tumors significantly exceeded that in blood. It was tumor-adjacent and tumor-blood pairs that overlapped less than tumor region pairs did.

V is TRBV6-5 and J is TRBJ1-1; D is unclear. The receptor's source is a woman aged 25-40 years with primary liver carcinoma and hepatitis B virus infection. The sequencing sample was made of peripheral blood. The CDR3 protein is CASSSTITEAFF. DNA for the CDR3: TGTGCCAGCAGTTCCACAATCACTGAAGCTTTCTTT.